The rows below give T cell receptor beta chains drawn from one sample of a study of CD8+ T cells in alopecia areata. TCRdb keeps only in-frame clones here, not all; method: immunoSEQ multiplex PCR. The sample contains roughly 210,000 clones, around 43% of which appear only once. Sequenced here: CD4+ T cells sorted from blood, sampled at roughly week 36, from a patient treated with tofacitinib. These receptors were taken from a human donor with alopecia areata. Both conserved end residues are trimmed from each CDR3.

j_call | v_call | cdr3_aa
TRBJ1-3 | TRBV4-1 | ASGRVGPGNTIY
TRBJ2-7 | TRBV6-5 | ASKTANYEQY
TRBJ1-5 | TRBV4-1 | ASSQARFRPQH
TRBJ1-1 | TRBV28 | ASSTTGAEAF
TRBJ1-4 | TRBV30 | AWSEQGGSEKLF
TRBJ2-7 | TRBV5-1 | ASRTGTSYEQY
TRBJ2-1 | TRBV18 | ASSPPVAGTYNEQF
TRBJ2-7 | TRBV4-3 | ASSQDWTGGRYEQY
TRBJ2-2 | TRBV25-1 | ASSEDGEARELF
TRBJ1-5 | TRBV28 | ASSFDRSQFQH
TRBJ2-5 | TRBV20-1 | SASLLETQY
TRBJ2-5 | TRBV9 | ASSYRQGGVETQY
TRBJ1-1 | TRBV29-1 | SVEIGVGTEAF
TRBJ1-3 | TRBV29-1 | SVEDKGGAIY
TRBJ2-2 | TRBV4-2 | ASSQARGIGSGELF
TRBJ2-2 | TRBV18 | ASSLTGDGELF
TRBJ1-1 | TRBV29-1 | SAPGASHTEAF
TRBJ2-3 | TRBV6-5 | ASSELAASTDTQY
TRBJ2-4 | TRBV5-4 | ASSFGVNKGDIQY
TRBJ2-3 | TRBV29-1 | SVERDRADTQY
TRBJ1-5 | TRBV30 | AWGGQPYSNQPQH
TRBJ2-7 | TRBV5-6 | ASSRDTAYEQY
TRBJ1-1 | TRBV30 | AWTKQPYTEAF
TRBJ2-5 | TRBV9 | ASSVALIETQY
TRBJ1-2 | TRBV29-1 | SALTGTGQAGYT
TRBJ2-1 | TRBV7-9 | ASSMLAGGNINEQF
TRBJ2-7 | TRBV10-3 | ATMNGDAVYEQY
TRBJ2-5 | TRBV6-5 | ASSYTGWETQY
TRBJ2-1 | TRBV28 | ASSLRTSPLF
TRBJ1-2 | TRBV2 | ASTAVGSGYT
TRBJ2-2 | TRBV28 | ASSEQGWGTGELF
TRBJ1-5 | TRBV27 | ASSLEQGLQPQH
TRBJ1-5 | TRBV6-1 | ASSEVRATNRPQH
TRBJ1-2 | TRBV5-4 | ASSRTGPGGYT
TRBJ2-3 | TRBV2 | ASRPSGHTTDTQY
TRBJ2-5 | TRBV15 | ATSRGGTVNQETQY
TRBJ2-5 | TRBV5-1 | ASSSGVETQY
TRBJ2-7 | TRBV28 | ASSFVGSEQY
TRBJ2-3 | TRBV28 | ATIQGASKDTQY
TRBJ2-3 | TRBV23-1 | ASSRSGRTDTQY
TRBJ2-2 | TRBV7-3 | ASSLQASANTGELF
TRBJ1-3 | TRBV7-8 | ASSLLRIDSGNTIY
TRBJ1-2 | TRBV11-2 | ASSFAGAYGYT
TRBJ2-1 | TRBV30 | AWSGGREQF
TRBJ1-1 | TRBV10-3 | AISEGTVRMNTEAF
TRBJ2-7 | TRBV5-6 | ASSLAGWAEY
TRBJ2-3 | TRBV27 | ASSLDLPDRGGTQY
TRBJ1-2 | TRBV6-6 | ASSSSYGYT
TRBJ2-5 | TRBV7-2 | ASSAGLAAGVETQY
TRBJ1-2 | TRBV7-2 | ASSPPGQINYGYT
TRBJ1-1 | TRBV28 | ASSLGPARGTEAF
TRBJ2-1 | TRBV30 | AWSATEYNEQF
TRBJ1-2 | TRBV7-2 | ASSLVIGGYT
TRBJ2-3 | TRBV5-1 | ASSPRTGGADTQY
TRBJ1-5 | TRBV15 | ATSWTLNQPQH